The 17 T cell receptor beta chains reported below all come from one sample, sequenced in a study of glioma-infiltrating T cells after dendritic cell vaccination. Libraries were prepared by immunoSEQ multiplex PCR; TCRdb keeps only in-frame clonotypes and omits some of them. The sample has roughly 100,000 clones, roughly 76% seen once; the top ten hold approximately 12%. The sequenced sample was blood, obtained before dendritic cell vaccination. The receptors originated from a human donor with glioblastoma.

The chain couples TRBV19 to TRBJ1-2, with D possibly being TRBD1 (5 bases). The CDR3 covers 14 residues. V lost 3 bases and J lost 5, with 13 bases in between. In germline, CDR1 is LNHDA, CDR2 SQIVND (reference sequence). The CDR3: CASSIWGGAYGYTF. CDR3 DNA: TGTGCCAGTAGTATTTGGGGCGGGGCGTATGGCTACACCTTC.

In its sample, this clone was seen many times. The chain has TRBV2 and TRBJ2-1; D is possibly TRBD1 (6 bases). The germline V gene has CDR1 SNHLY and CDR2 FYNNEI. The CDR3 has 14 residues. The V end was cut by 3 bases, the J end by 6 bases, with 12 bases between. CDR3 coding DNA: TGTGCCAGCAGTGATACCCGGACAGCCAATGAGCAGTTCTTC. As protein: CASSDTRTANEQFF. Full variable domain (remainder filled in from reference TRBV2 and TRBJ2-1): EPEVTQTPSHQVTQMGQEVILRCVPISNHLYFYWYRQILGQKVEFLVSFYNNEISEKSEIFDDQFSVERPDGSNFTLKIRSTKLEDSAMYFCASSDTRTANEQFFGPGTRLTVL.

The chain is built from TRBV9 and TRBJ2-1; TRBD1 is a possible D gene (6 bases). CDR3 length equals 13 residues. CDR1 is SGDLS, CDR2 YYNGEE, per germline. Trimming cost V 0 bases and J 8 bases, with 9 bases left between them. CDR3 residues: CASSVEQGYEQFF. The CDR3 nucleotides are TGTGCCAGCAGCGTAGAACAGGGTTATGAGCAGTTCTTC.

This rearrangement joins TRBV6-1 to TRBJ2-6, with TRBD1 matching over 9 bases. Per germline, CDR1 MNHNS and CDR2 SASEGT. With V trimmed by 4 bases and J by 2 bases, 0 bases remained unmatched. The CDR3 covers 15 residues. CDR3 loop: CASSGTGAGANVLTF. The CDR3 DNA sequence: TGTGCCAGCAGTGGGACAGGGGCTGGGGCCAACGTCCTGACTTTC.

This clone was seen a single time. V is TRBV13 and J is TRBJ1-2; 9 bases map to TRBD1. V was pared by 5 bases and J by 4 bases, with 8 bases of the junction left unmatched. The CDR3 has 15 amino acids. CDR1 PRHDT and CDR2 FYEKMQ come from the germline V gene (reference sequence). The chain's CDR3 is CASSPGTGRGYGYTF. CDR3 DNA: TGTGCCAGCAGCCCTGGGACAGGGAGAGGCTATGGCTACACCTTC.

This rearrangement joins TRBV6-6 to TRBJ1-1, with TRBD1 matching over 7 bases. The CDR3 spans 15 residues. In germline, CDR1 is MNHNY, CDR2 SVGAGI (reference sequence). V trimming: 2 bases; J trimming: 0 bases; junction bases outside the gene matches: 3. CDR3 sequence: CASSYRGRMNTEAFF. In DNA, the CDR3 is TGTGCCAGCAGTTACAGGGGGCGGATGAACACTGAAGCTTTCTTT.

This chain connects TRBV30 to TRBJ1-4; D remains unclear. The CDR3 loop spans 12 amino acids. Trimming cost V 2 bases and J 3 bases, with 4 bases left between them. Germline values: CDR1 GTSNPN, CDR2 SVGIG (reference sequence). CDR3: CAWSPSNEKLFF. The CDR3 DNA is TGTGCCTGGAGTCCATCTAATGAAAAACTGTTTTTT.

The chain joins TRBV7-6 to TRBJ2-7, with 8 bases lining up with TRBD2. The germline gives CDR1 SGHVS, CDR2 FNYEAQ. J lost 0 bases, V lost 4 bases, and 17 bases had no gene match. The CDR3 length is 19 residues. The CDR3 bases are TGTGCCAGCAGCTCCTCACGGGAGGGTCTAGCGGCTTACTCCTACGAGCAGTACTTC. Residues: CASSSSREGLAAYSYEQYF.

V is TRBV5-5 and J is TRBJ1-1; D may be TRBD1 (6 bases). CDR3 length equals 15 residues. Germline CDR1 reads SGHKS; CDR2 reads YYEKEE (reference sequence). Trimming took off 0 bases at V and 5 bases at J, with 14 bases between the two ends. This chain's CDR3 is CASSLAGGQFTEAFF. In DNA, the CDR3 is TGTGCCAGCAGCTTGGCCGGCGGACAGTTTACTGAAGCTTTCTTT.

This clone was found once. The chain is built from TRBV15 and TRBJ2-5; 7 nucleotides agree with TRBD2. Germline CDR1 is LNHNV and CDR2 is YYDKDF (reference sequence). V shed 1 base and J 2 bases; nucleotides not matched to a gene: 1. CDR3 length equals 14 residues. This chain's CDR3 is CATSRAGLQETQYF. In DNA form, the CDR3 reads TGTGCCACCAGCAGAGCGGGACTACAAGAGACCCAGTACTTC. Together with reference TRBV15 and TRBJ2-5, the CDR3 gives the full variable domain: DAMVIQNPRYQVTQFGKPVTLSCSQTLNHNVMYWYQQKSSQAPKLLFHYYDKDFNNEADTPDNFQSRRPNTSFCFLDIRSPGLGDTAMYLCATSRAGLQETQYFGPGTRLLVL.

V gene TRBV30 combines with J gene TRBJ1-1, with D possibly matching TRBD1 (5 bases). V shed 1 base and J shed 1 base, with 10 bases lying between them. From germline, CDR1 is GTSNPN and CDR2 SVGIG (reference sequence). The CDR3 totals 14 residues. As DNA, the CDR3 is TGTGCCTGGAGTGCGGCAGGGTGGAACACTGAAGCTTTCTTT. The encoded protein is CAWSAAGWNTEAFF.

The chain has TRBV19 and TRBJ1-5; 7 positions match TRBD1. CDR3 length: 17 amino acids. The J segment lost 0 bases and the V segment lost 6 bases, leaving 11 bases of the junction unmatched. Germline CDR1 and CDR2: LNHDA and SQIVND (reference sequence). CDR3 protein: CASRDTTQGHSNQPQHF. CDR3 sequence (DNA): TGTGCCAGTAGGGACACGACACAGGGGCATAGCAATCAGCCCCAGCATTTT.

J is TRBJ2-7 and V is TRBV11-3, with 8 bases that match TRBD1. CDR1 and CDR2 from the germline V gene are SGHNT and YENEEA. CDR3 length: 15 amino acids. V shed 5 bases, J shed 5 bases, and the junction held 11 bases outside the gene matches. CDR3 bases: TGTGCCAGCAGCCCGGGACAGGTGGCTGTGAACGAGCAGTACTTC. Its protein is CASSPGQVAVNEQYF.

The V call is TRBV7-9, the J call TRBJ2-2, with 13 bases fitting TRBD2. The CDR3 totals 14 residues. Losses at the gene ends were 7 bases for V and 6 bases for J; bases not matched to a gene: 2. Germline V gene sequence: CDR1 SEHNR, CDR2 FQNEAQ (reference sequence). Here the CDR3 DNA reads TGTGCCAGCACCACTAGCGGGGGGGCCGGGGAGCTGTTTTTT. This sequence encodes CASTTSGGAGELFF.

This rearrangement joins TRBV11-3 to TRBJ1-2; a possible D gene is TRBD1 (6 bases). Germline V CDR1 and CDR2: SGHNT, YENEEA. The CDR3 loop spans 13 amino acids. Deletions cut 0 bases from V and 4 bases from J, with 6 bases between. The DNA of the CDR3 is TGTGCCAGCAGCTTAGACAGGGGCTATGGCTACACCTTC. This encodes CASSLDRGYGYTF.

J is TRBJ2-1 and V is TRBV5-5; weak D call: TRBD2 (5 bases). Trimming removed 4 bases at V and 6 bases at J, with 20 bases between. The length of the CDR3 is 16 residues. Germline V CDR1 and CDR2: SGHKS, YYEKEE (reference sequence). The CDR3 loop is CASSPNRGYLVNEQFF. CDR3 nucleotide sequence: TGTGCCAGCAGCCCGAACCGCGGGTACTTGGTCAATGAGCAGTTCTTC.

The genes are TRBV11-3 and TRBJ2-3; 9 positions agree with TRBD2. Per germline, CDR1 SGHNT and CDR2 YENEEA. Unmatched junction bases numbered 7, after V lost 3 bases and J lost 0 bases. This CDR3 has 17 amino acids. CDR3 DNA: TGTGCCAGCAGCTTGCGTTCTAGCGGGGCTAGCACAGATACGCAGTATTTT. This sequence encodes CASSLRSSGASTDTQYF.